The clone carrying this T cell receptor (beta chain) was observed once. Using immunoSEQ multiplex PCR, the repertoire was profiled, and TCRdb retains in-frame clones only, with some absent. This sample yields around 14,000 clones, of which around 78% are seen a single time; around 4.6% belongs to the top ten. After removal of 3 bases from V and 3 bases from J, the junction contained 4 bases not matched to a gene. The CDR3 spans 15 residues. Per the germline V gene, CDR1 is KGHSH and CDR2 is LQKENI. This specimen comes from a study of T cell repertoires in ileal Crohn's disease. The sequencing input was ileal tissue. The chain recombines TRBV18 with TRBJ1-2; 10 bases map to TRBD1. This TCR was sampled from an adult with Crohn's disease. In DNA, the CDR3 is TGTGCCAGCTCACCCGGGACAGGGGCCGACTATGGCTACACCTTC. Translating it yields CASSPGTGADYGYTF.